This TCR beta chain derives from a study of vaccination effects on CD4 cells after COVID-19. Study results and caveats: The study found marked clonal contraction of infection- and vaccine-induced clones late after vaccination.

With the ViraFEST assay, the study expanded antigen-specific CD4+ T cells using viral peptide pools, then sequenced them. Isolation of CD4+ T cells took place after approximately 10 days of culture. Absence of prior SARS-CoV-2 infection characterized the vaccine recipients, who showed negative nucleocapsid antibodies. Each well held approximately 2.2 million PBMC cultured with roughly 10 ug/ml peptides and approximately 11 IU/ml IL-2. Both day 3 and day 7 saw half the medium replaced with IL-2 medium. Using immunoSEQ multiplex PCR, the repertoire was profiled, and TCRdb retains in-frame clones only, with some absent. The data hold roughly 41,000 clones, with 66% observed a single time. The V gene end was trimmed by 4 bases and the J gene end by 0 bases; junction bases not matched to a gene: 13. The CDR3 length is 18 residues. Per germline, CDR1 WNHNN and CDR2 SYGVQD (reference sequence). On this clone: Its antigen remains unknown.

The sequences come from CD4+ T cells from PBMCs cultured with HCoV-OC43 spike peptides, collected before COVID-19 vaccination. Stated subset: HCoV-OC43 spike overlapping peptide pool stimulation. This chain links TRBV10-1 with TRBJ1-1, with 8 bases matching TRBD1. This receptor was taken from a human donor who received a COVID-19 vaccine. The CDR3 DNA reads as TGCGCCAGCAGTGGTCGGGACAGGTGGGGAGTCATGAACACTGAAGCTTTCTTT. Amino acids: CASSGRDRWGVMNTEAFF.